The rows below give T cell receptor beta chains drawn from one sample of a study of blood T cell repertoires in COVID-19. Data came from immunoSEQ multiplex PCR; TCRdb stores just in-frame clones and leaves some out. The table records about 71,000 clones, 75% to 95% of them present only once. Sequencing was carried out using peripheral blood. The receptors here all came from a woman under 30 with acute or convalescent COVID-19. The CDR3 runs from the conserved cysteine through the conserved F or W. The D gene is left open where the match is weak. Size is omitted from some rows. Given values are once, few, many or a class for expanded clones.

J gene: TRBJ2-5; CDR3 length: 16; V gene: TRBV7-6; D gene: TRBD2; clone size: .; CDR3 protein: CASSFPLGGFQETQYF; CDR3 DNA: TGTGCCAGCAGCTTCCCCCTCGGGGGGTTCCAAGAGACCCAGTACTTC
J gene: TRBJ2-3; CDR3 length: 14; V gene: TRBV6-5; D gene: .; clone size: .; CDR3 protein: CASRRPGDTDTQYF; CDR3 DNA: TGTGCCAGCAGGCGTCCGGGGGACACAGATACGCAGTATTTT
J gene: TRBJ2-1; CDR3 length: 16; V gene: TRBV6-6; D gene: .; clone size: .; CDR3 protein: CASRGQQASSYNEQFF; CDR3 DNA: TGTGCCAGCAGGGGCCAACAGGCGAGCTCCTACAATGAGCAGTTCTTC
J gene: TRBJ1-6; CDR3 length: 15; V gene: TRBV9; D gene: .; clone size: .; CDR3 protein: CASSVNRASNSPLHF; CDR3 DNA: TGTGCCAGCAGCGTGAACAGGGCCAGTAATTCACCCCTCCACTTT
J gene: TRBJ2-1; CDR3 length: 13; V gene: TRBV9; D gene: .; clone size: .; CDR3 protein: CASSVALYNEQFF; CDR3 DNA: TGTGCCAGCAGCGTAGCCTTGTACAATGAGCAGTTCTTC
J gene: TRBJ2-1; CDR3 length: 11; V gene: TRBV10-3; D gene: TRBD1; clone size: .; CDR3 protein: CAIIWDRGRFF; CDR3 DNA: TGTGCCATCATTTGGGACAGGGGTCGATTCTTC
J gene: TRBJ1-4; CDR3 length: 15; V gene: TRBV2; D gene: .; clone size: .; CDR3 protein: CASSALGATNEKLFF; CDR3 DNA: TGTGCCAGCAGTGCCCTCGGAGCAACTAATGAAAAACTGTTTTTT
J gene: TRBJ1-2; CDR3 length: 14; V gene: TRBV7-9; D gene: .; clone size: once; CDR3 protein: CASSLGGVSYGYTF; CDR3 DNA: TGTGCCAGCAGCTTAGGGGGCGTAAGCTATGGCTACACCTTC
J gene: TRBJ2-7; CDR3 length: 13; V gene: TRBV27; D gene: .; clone size: .; CDR3 protein: CASSLSSAYEQYF; CDR3 DNA: TGTGCCAGCAGTTTATCGTCCGCCTACGAGCAGTACTTC
J gene: TRBJ2-1; CDR3 length: 15; V gene: TRBV5-6; D gene: .; clone size: .; CDR3 protein: CASSLALVVYNEQFF; CDR3 DNA: TGTGCCAGCAGCTTGGCCCTAGTAGTGTACAATGAGCAGTTCTTC
J gene: TRBJ2-7; CDR3 length: 12; V gene: TRBV7-6; D gene: .; clone size: .; CDR3 protein: CASSPGTFEQYF; CDR3 DNA: TGTGCCAGCAGCCCTGGGACTTTCGAGCAGTACTTC
J gene: TRBJ2-1; CDR3 length: 18; V gene: TRBV7-9; D gene: TRBD1; clone size: .; CDR3 protein: CASEPPGQGPLSYNEQFF; CDR3 DNA: TGTGCCAGCGAACCACCGGGACAGGGACCCCTTTCCTACAATGAGCAGTTCTTC
J gene: TRBJ1-2; CDR3 length: 12; V gene: TRBV6-2/TRBV6-3; D gene: .; clone size: .; CDR3 protein: CASSYGTEYYTF; CDR3 DNA: TGTGCCAGCAGTTACGGTACAGAGTACTACACCTTC
J gene: TRBJ2-3; CDR3 length: 13; V gene: TRBV27; D gene: .; clone size: .; CDR3 protein: CASSPYSLDTQYF; CDR3 DNA: TGTGCCAGCAGCCCTTACTCCCTGGATACGCAGTATTTT
J gene: TRBJ2-7; CDR3 length: 15; V gene: TRBV2; D gene: .; clone size: once; CDR3 protein: CASSGVGGKPYEQYF; CDR3 DNA: TGTGCCAGCAGTGGTGTAGGCGGGAAACCCTACGAGCAGTACTTC
J gene: TRBJ1-4; CDR3 length: 15; V gene: TRBV4-1; D gene: .; clone size: once; CDR3 protein: CASSQVGQGNEKLFF; CDR3 DNA: TGCGCCAGCAGCCAAGTCGGGCAGGGTAATGAAAAACTGTTTTTT
J gene: TRBJ2-7; CDR3 length: 14; V gene: TRBV18; D gene: TRBD1; clone size: .; CDR3 protein: CASSQDRGIYEQYF; CDR3 DNA: TGTGCCAGCTCACAGGACAGGGGTATCTACGAGCAGTACTTC
J gene: TRBJ2-5; CDR3 length: 15; V gene: TRBV28; D gene: .; clone size: once; CDR3 protein: CASSPYQGRGETQYF; CDR3 DNA: TGTGCCAGCAGTCCATATCAGGGTCGGGGGGAGACCCAGTACTTC
J gene: TRBJ1-2; CDR3 length: 13; V gene: TRBV30; D gene: .; clone size: .; CDR3 protein: CAWSTGSNYGYTF; CDR3 DNA: TGTGCCTGGAGTACAGGATCTAACTATGGCTACACCTTC
J gene: TRBJ2-7; CDR3 length: 14; V gene: TRBV3-1/TRBV3-2; D gene: TRBD2; clone size: .; CDR3 protein: CASSPIGTRNEQYF; CDR3 DNA: TGTGCCAGCAGCCCCATTGGGACTAGGAACGAGCAGTACTTC
J gene: TRBJ2-1; CDR3 length: 14; V gene: TRBV28; D gene: .; clone size: .; CDR3 protein: CASSPFSGYNEQFF; CDR3 DNA: TGTGCCAGCAGCCCATTCTCGGGGTACAATGAGCAGTTCTTC
J gene: TRBJ2-1; CDR3 length: 16; V gene: TRBV6-5; D gene: .; clone size: .; CDR3 protein: CASSYSIVDGSHEQFF; CDR3 DNA: TGTGCCAGCAGTTACTCGATCGTCGACGGGAGCCATGAGCAGTTCTTC
J gene: TRBJ1-3; CDR3 length: 17; V gene: TRBV3-1/TRBV3-2; D gene: .; clone size: .; CDR3 protein: CASSPFMGRLSGNTIYF; CDR3 DNA: TGTGCCAGCAGCCCGTTTATGGGGCGCCTCTCTGGAAACACCATATATTTT
J gene: TRBJ2-3; CDR3 length: 15; V gene: TRBV7-9; D gene: .; clone size: .; CDR3 protein: CASSLEPGSTDTQYF; CDR3 DNA: TGTGCCAGCAGCTTAGAGCCAGGGAGCACAGATACGCAGTATTTT
J gene: TRBJ2-1; CDR3 length: 15; V gene: TRBV7-2; D gene: .; clone size: .; CDR3 protein: CASSLVRSSYNEQFF; CDR3 DNA: TGTGCCAGCAGCTTAGTTCGGAGCTCCTACAATGAGCAGTTCTTC
J gene: TRBJ2-7; CDR3 length: 13; V gene: TRBV5-6; D gene: .; clone size: .; CDR3 protein: CASSPPFSYEQYF; CDR3 DNA: TGTGCCAGCAGCCCCCCGTTTTCCTACGAGCAGTACTTC